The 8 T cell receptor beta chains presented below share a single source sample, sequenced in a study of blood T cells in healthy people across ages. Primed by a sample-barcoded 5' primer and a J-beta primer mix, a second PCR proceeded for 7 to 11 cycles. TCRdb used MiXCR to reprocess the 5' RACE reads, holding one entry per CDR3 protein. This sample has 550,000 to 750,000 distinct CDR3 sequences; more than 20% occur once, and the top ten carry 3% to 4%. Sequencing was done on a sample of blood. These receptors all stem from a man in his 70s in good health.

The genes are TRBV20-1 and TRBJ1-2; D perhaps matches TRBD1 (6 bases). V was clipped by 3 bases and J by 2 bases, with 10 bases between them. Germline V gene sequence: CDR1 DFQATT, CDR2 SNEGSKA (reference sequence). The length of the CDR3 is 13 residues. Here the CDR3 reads CSARIGGNYGYTF. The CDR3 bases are TGCAGTGCTAGGATTGGGGGCAACTATGGCTACACCTTC.

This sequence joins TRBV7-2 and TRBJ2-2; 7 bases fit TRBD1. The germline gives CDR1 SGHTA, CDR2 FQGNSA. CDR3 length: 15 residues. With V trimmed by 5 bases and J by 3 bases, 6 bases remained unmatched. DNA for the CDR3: TGTGCCAGCAGCCGTTACAGGGGTGACACCGGGGAGCTGTTTTTT. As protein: CASSRYRGDTGELFF.

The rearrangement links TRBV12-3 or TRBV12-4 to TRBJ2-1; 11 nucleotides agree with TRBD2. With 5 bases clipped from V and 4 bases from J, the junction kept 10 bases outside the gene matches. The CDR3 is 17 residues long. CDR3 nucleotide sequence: TGTGCCAGCAGTCCCCGGACTAGCGGGTTACCATACAATGAGCAGTTCTTC. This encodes CASSPRTSGLPYNEQFF.

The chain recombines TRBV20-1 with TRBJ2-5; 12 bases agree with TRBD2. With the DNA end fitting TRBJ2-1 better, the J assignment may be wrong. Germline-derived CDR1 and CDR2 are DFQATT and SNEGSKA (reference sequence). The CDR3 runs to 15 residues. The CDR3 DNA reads TGCAGTGCTAGAGTTGGGACTAGCGGGTCGGCAGAGCAGTTCTTC. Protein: CSARVGTSGSAEQFF.

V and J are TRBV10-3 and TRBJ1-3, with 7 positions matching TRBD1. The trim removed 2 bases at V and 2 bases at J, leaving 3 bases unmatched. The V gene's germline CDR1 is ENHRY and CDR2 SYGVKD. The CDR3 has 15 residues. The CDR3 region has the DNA TGTGCCATCAGTGAGCGAACAGGGGCTGGAAACACCATATATTTT. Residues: CAISERTGAGNTIYF.

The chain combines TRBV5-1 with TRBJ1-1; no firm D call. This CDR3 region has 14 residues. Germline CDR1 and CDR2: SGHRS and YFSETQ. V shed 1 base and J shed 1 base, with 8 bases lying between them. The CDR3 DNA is TGCGCCAGCAGCTTGCTGCAGACGAACACTGAAGCTTTCTTT. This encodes CASSLLQTNTEAFF.

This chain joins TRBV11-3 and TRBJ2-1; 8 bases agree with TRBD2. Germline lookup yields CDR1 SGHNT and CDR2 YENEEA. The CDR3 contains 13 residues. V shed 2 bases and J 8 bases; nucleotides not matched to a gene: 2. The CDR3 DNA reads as TGTGCCAGCAGCTTACGGGAGGGCGATGAGCAGTTCTTC. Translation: CASSLREGDEQFF.

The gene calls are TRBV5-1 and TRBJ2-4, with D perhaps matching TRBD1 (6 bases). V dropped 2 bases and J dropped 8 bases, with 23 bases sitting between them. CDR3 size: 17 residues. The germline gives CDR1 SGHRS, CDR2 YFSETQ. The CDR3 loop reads CASSLMPPSRGEYIQYF. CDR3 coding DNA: TGCGCCAGCAGCTTAATGCCCCCTAGCAGGGGAGAGTACATTCAGTACTTC.